Below, 5 T cell receptor beta chains from the same sample are listed, as sequenced in a study of T cell responses to AZD1222 COVID-19 vaccine. Sequencing was performed with immunoSEQ multiplex PCR; in TCRdb, only in-frame clones are kept and a portion is missing. The sample holds about 180,000 clones, 70% to 90% seen once. This sample comprised peripheral blood, obtained on day 0 of AZD1222 vaccination. These receptors were collected from an adult in good health.

The genes are TRBV7-2 and TRBJ2-3, with 8 bases aligning to TRBD2. The CDR3 has 15 residues. The germline V gene encodes CDR1 SGHTA and CDR2 FQGNSA. V gave up 5 bases and J gave up 1 base; unmatched junction bases: 5. The CDR3 sequence is CASSPNGGGTDTQYF. In DNA, the CDR3 is TGTGCCAGCAGCCCAAACGGGGGGGGCACAGATACGCAGTATTTT.

The chain has TRBV5-1 and TRBJ2-1; 12 bases match TRBD2. Germline assignment: CDR1 SGHRS and CDR2 YFSETQ. The CDR3 loop spans 13 amino acids. V lost 0 bases and J lost 15; bases outside the gene matches: 4. As DNA, the CDR3 is TGCGCCAGCAGCTTGGGGACTAGCGGGACGCTGTTCTTC. This encodes CASSLGTSGTLFF. Full variable domain (outside the CDR3, taken from reference TRBV5-1 and TRBJ2-1): KAGVTQTPRYLIKTRGQQVTLSCSPISGHRSVSWYQQTPGQGLQFLFEYFSETQRNKGNFPGRFSGRQFSNSRSEMNVSTLELGDSALYLCASSLGTSGTLFFGPGTRLTVL.

V usage is TRBV30 and J usage is TRBJ2-7, with D perhaps matching TRBD1 (7 bases). Germline values: CDR1 GTSNPN, CDR2 SVGIG (reference sequence). CDR3 size: 17 residues. The germline V and J ends were trimmed by 1 base and 4 bases, with 23 bases remaining between them. The CDR3 DNA reads TGTGCCTGGAGTGGAAAGGCAGGGGGGAATCCCAGATACGAGCAGTACTTC. Translated, it gives CAWSGKAGGNPRYEQYF.

This sequence joins TRBV6-5 and TRBJ1-5; D not certain. V lost 6 bases, J lost 1 base, and 10 bases lay in between. Germline V gives CDR1 MNHEY, CDR2 SVGAGI. The CDR3 contains 14 residues. The CDR3 nucleotides read TGTGCCAGCAGCAGGCAAGACAGCAATCAGCCCCAGCATTTT. Translation gives CASSRQDSNQPQHF.

CDR3 sequence reads: CASSLGGGEGFRAFF. In DNA, the CDR3 is TGCGCCAGCAGCTTGGGAGGAGGGGAAGGTTTTCGAGCTTTCTTT. The rearrangement links TRBV5-1 to TRBJ1-1; TRBD1 is a possible D gene (5 bases). The V gene's germline CDR1 is SGHRS and CDR2 YFSETQ. CDR3 length: 15 residues. With 0 bases removed from V and 10 bases from J, the gap between germline ends came to 19 bases.